The clone carrying this TCR beta chain has just a few counts. The antigen remains unidentified. This sample is part of a study of blood T cells in healthy people across ages. This CDR3 spans 13 amino acids. Germline CDR1 SQVTM, CDR2 ANQGSEA. V lost 8 bases and J 3 bases, leaving 16 bases between the germline ends. Isolated PBMCs totaled at least 6.5 million in each sample. Study observations and caveats: The percentage of naive T cells correlated strongly with TCR beta diversity. Unsorted PBMCs prevented conclusive naive versus antigen-experienced comparison.

A J-beta primer mix and a sample-barcoded 5' primer were used in a second PCR of roughly 6 to 11 cycles. Every cDNA was tagged by a template-switch adaptor with 12 random nucleotides. TCRdb called the 5' RACE reads again in MiXCR, with one record for every CDR3 protein. Of 380,000 or so distinct CDR3 sequences in the sample, approximately 51% were seen once. The sequence came from a man aged 60 to 69 in good health. The sequenced material came from blood. The chain uses TRBV29-1 and TRBJ2-5; a weak D match, TRBD1 (5 bases). The CDR3 DNA sequence: TGCAGCTGGCAGGGAAGGGCGAAAGAGACCCAGTACTTC. It codes for CSWQGRAKETQYF.